This entry features one T cell receptor beta chain sequence. The antigen remains undetermined. The V end was cut by 2 bases, the J end by 4 bases, with 12 bases between. Looked up from germline, CDR1 is GTSNPN and CDR2 is SVGIG (reference sequence). The CDR3 has 14 amino acids. Only in-frame clones appear in the TCRdb table, and some are missing; sequencing was by immunoSEQ multiplex PCR. The table has about 48,000 clones, 70% to 90% seen once; the top ten hold more than 8.5%. The data belong to a study of OX40 agonist ivuxolimab in advanced cancers. Study details: Intravenous ivuxolimab was administered to patients every 2 weeks at 0.01 to 10 mg/kg. The eligibility criteria allowed prior anti-PD-1, anti-PD-L1 or anti-CTLA-4 therapy, and around 40% had some.

Study-level results: Low clonal expansion, among the lowest seen, marked partial responders at 0.1-3.0 mg/kg. Fewer expanded clones were found on average in CD4+ than in CD8+ T cells.

The sequence was collected from an adult with an advanced solid tumor such as melanoma, head and neck, liver or kidney cancer. Sequencing used CD4+ or CD8+ T cells sorted from blood, obtained in a trial of the OX40 agonist ivuxolimab. The chain recombines TRBV30 with TRBJ1-3; D is unclear. This CDR3 reads CAWSIPSGGNTIYF. CDR3 in DNA: TGTGCCTGGAGTATCCCCTCGGGGGGAAACACCATATATTTT.